The 29 T cell receptor beta chains in this list originate from one sample, sequenced in a study of shared clonotypes between healthy human individuals. Profiling relied on immunoSEQ multiplex PCR, and the TCRdb table lists in-frame clones only, not all of them. Among 2,100,000 or so clones listed, approximately 94% were seen once. The sample consisted of naive CD4+ T cells sorted from blood. Subset given: CD45RA+ positively selected. These receptors originate from a man between 18 and 29 years old in good health.

The chain uses TRBV30 and TRBJ2-1, with D perhaps TRBD2 (6 bases). This CDR3 is built from 14 residues. V dropped 5 bases and J dropped 1 base, with 12 bases sitting between them. Germline V CDR1 and CDR2: GTSNPN, SVGIG (reference sequence). CDR3 protein: CAWREKRSYNEQFF. DNA for the CDR3: TGTGCCTGGCGGGAGAAGAGGTCCTACAATGAGCAGTTCTTC.

The genes are TRBV5-1 and TRBJ1-6; TRBD1 aligns across 8 bases. Germline V gene sequence: CDR1 SGHRS, CDR2 YFSETQ. Trimming at V came to 3 bases and at J to 4 bases, leaving 3 bases not matched to a gene. The CDR3 sequence is 15 residues long. This CDR3 is CASSYGTGYNSPLHF. CDR3 bases: TGCGCCAGCAGCTACGGGACAGGATATAATTCACCCCTCCACTTT.

This clone has only one observation. The V and J genes are TRBV5-1 and TRBJ2-1; D is undetermined. This CDR3 has 16 residues. Trimming took off 4 bases at V and 0 bases at J, with 14 bases between the two ends. Germline lookup yields CDR1 SGHRS and CDR2 YFSETQ. The CDR3 nucleotides are TGCGCCAGCAGCATTAACACCTATAGCTCCTACAATGAGCAGTTCTTC. As protein: CASSINTYSSYNEQFF.

This clone was detected only once. V and J are TRBV4-2 and TRBJ2-5; no firm D call. Trimming left V 1 base short and J 0 bases short, with 6 bases between. Germline V gene sequence: CDR1 LGHNA, CDR2 YNFKEQ. CDR3 size: 14 residues. CDR3 DNA: TGTGCCAGCAGCCAAGGGGGTAACCAAGAGACCCAGTACTTC. Protein sequence: CASSQGGNQETQYF.

The CDR3 DNA reads as TGTGCCAGCAGCTTAGTAGCTAGCGGCTACGAGCAGTACTTC. Translation gives CASSLVASGYEQYF. The chain employs TRBV7-2 and TRBJ2-7, with 7 bases that match TRBD2. This CDR3 contains 14 residues. Germline trimming cut 1 base from V and 3 bases from J; bases unmatched to any gene: 3. Germline lookup yields CDR1 SGHTA and CDR2 FQGNSA.

This chain joins TRBV6-1 and TRBJ1-2; 10 nucleotides align to TRBD1. The V gene's germline CDR1 is MNHNS and CDR2 SASEGT. This CDR3 has 14 residues. The trim removed 10 bases at V and 2 bases at J, leaving 7 bases unmatched. CDR3 in DNA: TGTGCCACCCTCAAGGGACAGGGGAACTATGGCTACACCTTC. This gives the protein CATLKGQGNYGYTF.

The table lists this clone with a count of one. Other DNA sequences in the same sample also yield this CDR3. CDR3 in DNA: TGCGCCAGCAGCTTGGCGGGACAGGGGGCTGGAGAGCAGTACTTC. Its protein product is CASSLAGQGAGEQYF. The chain employs TRBV5-1 and TRBJ2-7, with TRBD1 matching 12 bases. The V gene end was trimmed by 0 bases and the J gene end by 7 bases; junction bases not matched to a gene: 5. Germline CDR1 reads SGHRS; CDR2 reads YFSETQ. The CDR3 length is 15 residues.

The chain joins TRBV2 to TRBJ2-1; TRBD2 aligns across 7 bases. Germline assignment: CDR1 SNHLY and CDR2 FYNNEI. The CDR3 has 12 amino acids. V was clipped by 6 bases and J by 10 bases; unmatched bases: 6. The CDR3 nucleotides read TGTGCCAGCAGGGGCTCGGGACTAGAGCAGTTCTTC. Translating gives CASRGSGLEQFF.

J is TRBJ2-7 and V is TRBV5-4; TRBD2 is a possible D gene (6 bases). This CDR3 contains 16 residues. The germline V gene has CDR1 SGHNT and CDR2 YYREEE (reference sequence). V was shortened by 0 bases and J by 1 base, with 14 bases between the two germline ends. The CDR3 coding sequence is TGTGCCAGCAGCTTGGAGGCCGGGGGTGGATCCTACGAGCAGTACTTC. Residues: CASSLEAGGGSYEQYF.

This CDR3 is CASSARGDSSYEQYF. The CDR3, as DNA: TGTGCCAGCAGCGCCCGGGGGGACTCCTCCTACGAGCAGTACTTC. This chain connects TRBV9 to TRBJ2-7, with 7 bases matching TRBD2. This CDR3 is built from 15 residues. Per the germline V gene, CDR1 is SGDLS and CDR2 is YYNGEE. The junction had 6 bases not matched to a gene; V was cut back by 3 bases and J by 0 bases.

This sequence joins TRBV5-1 and TRBJ2-2, with 9 nucleotides matching TRBD2. V was clipped by 4 bases and J by 6 bases; unmatched bases: 10. The CDR3 consists of 16 residues. Germline V gene sequence: CDR1 SGHRS, CDR2 YFSETQ. For the CDR3, the DNA is TGCGCCAGCAGCACGGCCGGGACTAGCTTGGCCGGGGAGCTGTTTTTT. Translated, it gives CASSTAGTSLAGELFF.

The V call is TRBV28, the J call TRBJ1-5; D might be TRBD1 (6 bases). Per germline, CDR1 MDHEN and CDR2 SYDVKM. Trimming left V 6 bases short and J 0 bases short, with 15 bases between. The CDR3 spans 16 residues. The DNA of the CDR3 is TGTGCCAGCAGCTCAATCGGACAGTATAGCAATCAGCCCCAGCATTTT. Translating gives CASSSIGQYSNQPQHF.

The chain has TRBV10-3 and TRBJ1-6; TRBD1 matches at 7 bases. The germline CDR1 and CDR2 sequences are ENHRY and SYGVKD. With 4 bases clipped from V and 8 bases from J, the junction kept 2 bases outside the gene matches. This CDR3 has 13 residues. The CDR3 DNA sequence: TGTGCCATCAGTGGACAGGGTGATTCACCCCTCCACTTT. Amino acids: CAISGQGDSPLHF.

The J gene is TRBJ1-5, the V gene TRBV7-9, with 9 nucleotides matching TRBD1. The CDR3 has 14 residues. Germline CDR1 is SEHNR and CDR2 is FQNEAQ (reference sequence). V trimming: 4 bases; J trimming: 5 bases; junction bases outside the gene matches: 3. For the CDR3, the DNA is TGTGCCAGCAGCTCCGGGACAGGGTATCAGCCCCAGCATTTT. Translation: CASSSGTGYQPQHF.

The V call is TRBV11-2, the J call TRBJ2-5; D is unclear. Germline CDR1 and CDR2: SGHAT and FQNNGV. V dropped 3 bases and J dropped 5 bases, with 13 bases sitting between them. The CDR3 spans 14 residues. CDR3 residues: CASSLDQIGETQYF. The CDR3 DNA reads as TGTGCCAGCAGCTTGGATCAGATCGGGGAGACCCAGTACTTC.

The chain is built from TRBV5-1 and TRBJ2-7, with a tentative D call TRBD1 (7 bases). Germline V gene data show CDR1 as SGHRS and CDR2 as YFSETQ. The CDR3 spans 15 residues. Trimming stripped 4 bases from V and 2 bases from J, with 16 bases between. The CDR3 nucleotides read TGCGCCAGCAGCCAGGGGGGAGTTAACCCCTACGAGCAGTACTTC. As protein: CASSQGGVNPYEQYF. The entire variable domain, with the rest obtained from reference TRBV5-1 and TRBJ2-7, is as follows: KAGVTQTPRYLIKTRGQQVTLSCSPISGHRSVSWYQQTPGQGLQFLFEYFSETQRNKGNFPGRFSGRQFSNSRSEMNVSTLELGDSALYLCASSQGGVNPYEQYFGPGTRLTVT.

The rearrangement links TRBV2 to TRBJ2-3, with TRBD1 matching over 8 bases. Germline V gene data show CDR1 as SNHLY and CDR2 as FYNNEI. The CDR3 has 15 residues. J lost 6 bases, V lost 3 bases, and 8 bases had no gene match. The CDR3 region is CASSDPSDRADTQYF. CDR3 nucleotide sequence: TGTGCCAGCAGTGATCCCTCGGACAGGGCGGATACGCAGTATTTT.

V is TRBV10-1 and J is TRBJ2-7, with 7 bases that match TRBD2. V was clipped by 7 bases and J by 9 bases; unmatched bases: 9. This CDR3 comprises 12 residues. CDR1 is WNHNN and CDR2 is SYGVQD in the germline V gene (reference sequence). CDR3 region: CASTSTGGVQYF. As DNA, the CDR3 is TGCGCCAGCACCTCTACTGGGGGGGTGCAGTACTTC.

The V and J genes are TRBV11-2 and TRBJ2-5; D is undetermined. CDR1 SGHAT and CDR2 FQNNGV come from the germline V gene. This CDR3 spans 14 amino acids. V dropped 5 bases and J dropped 4 bases, with 14 bases sitting between them. The CDR3 sequence is CASSPGSIGETQYF. CDR3 DNA: TGTGCCAGCAGCCCCGGAAGCATAGGAGAGACCCAGTACTTC.

The V gene is TRBV10-1, the J gene TRBJ2-3; D perhaps matches TRBD1 (6 bases). V shed 2 bases and J shed 4 bases, with 10 bases lying between them. Germline V gene lookup returns CDR1 WNHNN and CDR2 SYGVQD (reference sequence). The CDR3 contains 14 residues. CDR3 coding DNA: TGCGCCAGCAGTGAGAGGCAGGGGCCAGATACGCAGTATTTT. Translated: CASSERQGPDTQYF.

The chain carries TRBV7-2 and TRBJ2-2, with D hard to call. Trimming removed 1 base at V and 5 bases at J, with 8 bases between. Germline CDR1 SGHTA, CDR2 FQGNSA. The CDR3 is 14 amino acids. The CDR3: CASSLDAVTGELFF. CDR3 coding DNA: TGTGCCAGCAGCTTAGACGCCGTTACCGGGGAGCTGTTTTTT.

The chain has TRBV11-2 and TRBJ2-7, with 9 bases fitting TRBD2. Trimming took 5 bases from V and 0 from J; bases not matched to a gene: 11. The CDR3 runs to 17 residues. The germline CDR1 and CDR2 sequences are SGHAT and FQNNGV. CDR3 coding DNA: TGTGCCAGCAGCACTGACGCAAGCGGGGGGCTCTCCTACGAGCAGTACTTC. Translating gives CASSTDASGGLSYEQYF.

The chain carries TRBV30 and TRBJ1-5; 7 nucleotides agree with TRBD1. The junction had 14 bases not matched to a gene; V was cut back by 1 base and J by 5 bases. CDR3 size: 17 residues. Germline V gives CDR1 GTSNPN, CDR2 SVGIG (reference sequence). The CDR3 loop is CAWSGEGAFEGHQPQHF. For the CDR3, the DNA is TGTGCCTGGAGTGGGGAGGGGGCGTTTGAAGGTCATCAGCCCCAGCATTTT.

DNA of the CDR3: TGTGCCACCGGCCGGCTGGGGTCCAATCAGCCCCAGCATTTT. It codes for CATGRLGSNQPQHF. The chain links TRBV15 to TRBJ1-5; D unresolved. The CDR3 extends over 14 amino acids. CDR1 LNHNV and CDR2 YYDKDF come from the germline V gene (reference sequence). Trimming pared 8 bases from V and 3 bases from J, leaving 14 bases between.

For the CDR3, the DNA is TGTGCCAGCAGCTCCCAAGGGTCCCGGGCCCTGATTGTTTCACCCCTCCACTTT. It codes for CASSSQGSRALIVSPLHF. This chain uses TRBV11-2 with TRBJ1-6; unclear D gene. The CDR3 has 18 amino acids. Per germline, CDR1 SGHAT and CDR2 FQNNGV. V gave up 4 bases and J gave up 9 bases, with 25 bases separating them.

Details on this clone: The sample holds other DNA sequences that translate to the same CDR3. This chain connects TRBV18 to TRBJ2-1; TRBD2 matches at 12 bases. This CDR3 has 15 residues. Germline CDR1 KGHSH, CDR2 LQKENI. V gave up 3 bases and J gave up 5 bases; unmatched junction bases: 2. The CDR3 sequence is CASSPLAGGNNEQFF. The CDR3 DNA sequence: TGTGCCAGCTCACCCCTAGCGGGAGGGAACAATGAGCAGTTCTTC.

The rearrangement links TRBV10-3 to TRBJ2-2; a possible D gene is TRBD2 (5 bases). Looked up from germline, CDR1 is ENHRY and CDR2 is SYGVKD. V was shortened by 7 bases and J by 0 bases, with 15 bases between the two germline ends. The CDR3 covers 16 residues. CDR3 coding DNA: TGTGCCATCACCGTTGGACTTAAGGCGAACACCGGGGAGCTGTTTTTT. Its translation: CAITVGLKANTGELFF.

V usage is TRBV7-2 and J usage is TRBJ2-5; D not resolved. This CDR3 is 15 amino acids long. Trimming removed 1 base from V and 5 bases from J, with 14 bases in between. The germline V gene has CDR1 SGHTA and CDR2 FQGNSA. Here the CDR3 DNA reads TGTGCCAGCAGCTTAGGGCAGGCGATCCTTGAGACCCAGTACTTC. It codes for CASSLGQAILETQYF.

This sequence joins TRBV11-2 and TRBJ2-1; 7 bases are shared with TRBD1. V dropped 0 bases and J dropped 3; count of bases not matched to a gene: 2. Germline lookup yields CDR1 SGHAT and CDR2 FQNNGV. The length of the CDR3 is 15 residues. The CDR3 loop is CASSLDGDSYNEQFF. As DNA, the CDR3 is TGTGCCAGCAGCTTAGATGGGGACAGCTACAATGAGCAGTTCTTC.